Listed below are T cell receptor beta chains from one sample, sequenced in a study of memory CD4+ T cells and cytomegalovirus serostatus. TCRdb keeps only in-frame clones here, not all; method: immunoSEQ multiplex PCR. The table shows 40,000 to 55,000 clones, with 80% to 90% occurring only once. Sequences were obtained from memory CD4+ T cells from blood. The receptors originated from an adult in good health and CMV-seropositive. Each CDR3 is given with its conserved first and last residue. Each record gives: clone size, J gene, V gene, D gene, CDR3 DNA, CDR3 protein. A D gene is named only where the DNA matches it firmly. Clone size is given for some rows only: seen once, a few or many times, or a class if the clone is expanded.

>NA|TRBJ1-2|TRBV28|NA
TGTGCCAGCACCATCCCCCAGGGTAACTATGGCTACACCTTC
CASTIPQGNYGYTF
>NA|TRBJ1-4|TRBV13|TRBD1
TGTGCCAGCAGCGGGACAGGGGGAACTAATGAAAAACTGTTTTTT
CASSGTGGTNEKLFF
>NA|TRBJ1-1|TRBV2|TRBD1
TGTGCCAGCAGTCCCGGGGGGACAGCCAACACTGAAGCTTTCTTT
CASSPGGTANTEAFF
>NA|TRBJ1-1|TRBV6-4|NA
TGTGCCAGCAGTGACGGCATCTTGAACACTGAAGCTTTCTTT
CASSDGILNTEAFF
>NA|TRBJ2-7|TRBV27|TRBD2
TGTGCCACCCGACCCTTAGCGGGAGGAGGCGAGCAGTACTTC
CATRPLAGGGEQYF
>NA|TRBJ1-1|TRBV4-2|NA
TGTGCCAGCAGCCAAGAGTGGAGTGGTTACACTGAAGCTTTCTTT
CASSQEWSGYTEAFF
>NA|TRBJ1-4|TRBV25-1|TRBD1
TGTGCCAGCAGTGAATACAGGGGGCGCGGAAAACTGTTTTTT
CASSEYRGRGKLFF
>NA|TRBJ2-4|TRBV27|NA
TGTGCCAGCAGTTTGGTAGGGAAGAGCATTCAGTACTTC
CASSLVGKSIQYF
>few|TRBJ1-1|TRBV11-2|TRBD1
TGTGCCAGCAGACCTACAGACAGGGCACGAAACACTGAAGCTTTCTTT
CASRPTDRARNTEAFF
>NA|TRBJ2-5|TRBV9|NA
TGTGCCAGCAGCGTAGGGACGGTCCAAGAGACCCAGTACTTC
CASSVGTVQETQYF
>few|TRBJ2-7|TRBV28|TRBD1
TGTGCCAGCACACTAACCGGGACAGGGAACTACGAGCAGTACTTC
CASTLTGTGNYEQYF